Presented here are 22 T cell receptor beta chains from one specimen sequenced in a study of sequential checkpoint blockade in melanoma. Documented treatment: randomized to nivolumab then ipilimumab (arm A) or the reverse (arm B). Profiling relied on immunoSEQ multiplex PCR, and the TCRdb table lists in-frame clones only, not all of them. Of 13,000 or so clones listed, approximately 52% are singletons. The sample here was CD8+ T cells sorted from blood (inferred from file names), taken from a patient given nivolumab and ipilimumab in sequence. The source of these receptors is a human donor with melanoma.

This clone turned up a few times. This rearrangement joins TRBV6-1 to TRBJ2-1, with D possibly being TRBD2 (6 bases). V was trimmed by 1 base and J by 3 bases, leaving 10 bases between them. Looked up from germline, CDR1 is MNHNS and CDR2 is SASEGT. This CDR3 contains 15 residues. Here the CDR3 DNA reads TGTGCCAGCAGTGAAGAGGCCGGGAGCTACAATGAGCAGTTCTTC. Its translation is CASSEEAGSYNEQFF.

This chain connects TRBV27 to TRBJ2-7; 10 bases agree with TRBD1. The CDR3 contains 14 residues. Trimming cost V 3 bases and J 3 bases; bases outside gene matches: 2. CDR1 and CDR2 from the germline V gene are MNHEY and SMNVEV (reference sequence). The CDR3 protein is CASSFGQGVYEQYF. CDR3 sequence (DNA): TGTGCCAGCAGTTTCGGACAGGGGGTCTACGAGCAGTACTTC.

This clone was seen a few times. The gene calls are TRBV5-1 and TRBJ2-1; TRBD2 aligns across 11 bases. Trimming took 5 bases from V and 0 from J; bases not matched to a gene: 10. The CDR3 loop spans 18 amino acids. The germline V gene has CDR1 SGHRS and CDR2 YFSETQ. The chain's CDR3 is CASSQRLAGLSSYNEQFF. In nucleotides, the CDR3 is TGCGCCAGCAGTCAAAGACTAGCGGGATTAAGCTCCTACAATGAGCAGTTCTTC.

The gene calls are TRBV6-1 and TRBJ1-5; D is undetermined. The CDR3 is 14 residues long. Trimming took 5 bases from V and 0 from J, leaving 8 bases between them. Germline V gene data show CDR1 as MNHNS and CDR2 as SASEGT. CDR3 bases: TGTGCCAGCAGTTTCCCGTTTAGCAATCAGCCCCAGCATTTT. The encoded protein is CASSFPFSNQPQHF.

This chain uses TRBV6-4 with TRBJ2-1, with 15 bases lining up with TRBD2. The length of the CDR3 is 16 residues. Germline CDR1 reads MRHNA; CDR2 reads SNTAGT. V shed 6 bases and J 9 bases; nucleotides not matched to a gene: 9. CDR3 sequence (DNA): TGTGCCAGCAGGGAACCGGGACTAGCGGGAGGCAGTGAGCAGTTCTTC. Amino acids: CASREPGLAGGSEQFF.

This clone was counted a few times. The chain recombines TRBV30 with TRBJ1-1, with a possible D match to TRBD1 (5 bases). There are 13 residues in the CDR3. Trimming took 1 base from V and 7 from J, leaving 13 bases between them. Germline V lookup: CDR1 GTSNPN, CDR2 SVGIG (reference sequence). The CDR3 spells CAWSGWGVVEAFF. CDR3 nucleotides: TGTGCCTGGAGTGGTTGGGGGGTTGTTGAAGCTTTCTTT.

The chain couples TRBV7-6 to TRBJ2-1, with 12 bases that match TRBD2. V shed 0 bases and J 8 bases; nucleotides not matched to a gene: 5. Germline V CDR1 and CDR2: SGHVS, FNYEAQ. CDR3 length equals 16 residues. In nucleotides, the CDR3 is TGTGCCAGCAGCTTAGCGGTGACTAGCGGGAGTGATGAGCAGTTCTTC. Its protein product is CASSLAVTSGSDEQFF.

This clone was counted only a few times. The chain couples TRBV7-6 to TRBJ2-1; TRBD2 is a possible D gene (6 bases). The CDR3 runs 15 residues. Trimming shortened V by 5 bases and J by 8 bases, and 19 bases separated the two germline ends. From germline, CDR1 is SGHVS and CDR2 FNYEAQ. In DNA, the CDR3 is TGTGCCAGCAGCCTTACTAGCCCCACCTTGGATGAGCAGTTCTTC. Protein product: CASSLTSPTLDEQFF.

V gene TRBV27 combines with J gene TRBJ2-7, with TRBD2 matching over 10 bases. CDR1 and CDR2 (germline): MNHEY, SMNVEV (reference sequence). The CDR3 consists of 15 residues. With V trimmed by 3 bases and J by 2 bases, 4 bases remained unmatched. Here the CDR3 reads CASSLGLATPYEQYF. CDR3 nucleotide sequence: TGTGCCAGCAGTTTGGGACTAGCGACCCCCTACGAGCAGTACTTC.

The chain recombines TRBV6-1 with TRBJ2-7; D remains ambiguous. This CDR3 spans 14 amino acids. Trimming pared 6 bases from V and 0 bases from J, leaving 12 bases between. CDR1 MNHNS and CDR2 SASEGT come from the germline V gene. Here the CDR3 reads CASSLGENSYEQYF. As DNA, the CDR3 is TGTGCCAGCAGCCTCGGTGAGAACTCCTACGAGCAGTACTTC.

V and J are TRBV7-9 and TRBJ2-7; D is possibly TRBD2 (6 bases). CDR3 length equals 15 residues. CDR1 and CDR2 (germline): SEHNR, FQNEAQ (reference sequence). Trimming left V 5 bases short and J 2 bases short, with 16 bases between. The CDR3 here is CASSGGPSLAYEQYF. As DNA, the CDR3 is TGTGCCAGCAGCGGAGGGCCCTCTTTAGCCTACGAGCAGTACTTC.

The chain joins TRBV27 to TRBJ2-3; D is uncertain. The CDR3 runs 13 residues. Germline CDR1 MNHEY, CDR2 SMNVEV (reference sequence). V was clipped by 3 bases and J by 3 bases, with 7 bases between them. The CDR3: CASSFMATDTQYF. CDR3 DNA sequence: TGTGCCAGCAGTTTTATGGCTACAGATACGCAGTATTTT.

The chain recombines TRBV7-9 with TRBJ2-7, with 9 bases lining up with TRBD2. The CDR3 length is 14 residues. The germline V gene has CDR1 SEHNR and CDR2 FQNEAQ (reference sequence). Trimming removed 3 bases from V and 4 bases from J; junction bases left unmatched: 4. The CDR3 DNA is TGTGCCAGCAGCTTTTCTAGCGGGAATTACGAGCAGTACTTC. Translation gives CASSFSSGNYEQYF.

Only a few counts were recorded for this clone. This rearrangement joins TRBV30 to TRBJ1-2; 7 bases are a match to TRBD1. Germline assignment: CDR1 GTSNPN and CDR2 SVGIG (reference sequence). V gave up 5 bases and J gave up 7 bases; unmatched junction bases: 10. The CDR3 contains 13 residues. The CDR3 DNA reads TGTGCCTGGGACAGGGCGGGCGCTCTTGGCTACACCTTC. It encodes CAWDRAGALGYTF.

V and J are TRBV7-2 and TRBJ2-5; 9 positions match TRBD2. The closer fit of TRBJ2-7 to the DNA end suggests the J call may be wrong. The CDR3 is made up of 18 amino acids. Germline-derived CDR1 and CDR2 are SGHTA and FQGNSA. The CDR3 protein is CATSRFLDAGGSIYEQYF. CDR3 sequence (DNA): TGTGCCACCTCAAGGTTTCTCGATGCGGGAGGGTCGATTTACGAGCAGTACTTC.

CDR3 in DNA: TGTGCCAGCAGTCCAAATCCGGGACAGGTCTATGGCTACACCTTC. Its protein product is CASSPNPGQVYGYTF. This chain connects TRBV6-1 to TRBJ1-2; 8 bases are shared with TRBD1. Losses at the gene ends were 5 bases for V and 4 bases for J; bases not matched to a gene: 9. CDR3 size: 15 residues. From germline, CDR1 is MNHNS and CDR2 SASEGT.

This clone was observed a few times. The same CDR3 also results from other DNA sequences found in this sample. This chain links TRBV30 with TRBJ1-1, with D possibly TRBD1 on 5 matching bases. CDR1 GTSNPN and CDR2 SVGIG come from the germline V gene (reference sequence). The ends were cut back, 2 bases at V and 2 bases at J, with 9 bases in the middle. CDR3 length: 13 amino acids. This CDR3 is CAWSLGVNTEAFF. CDR3 in DNA: TGTGCCTGGAGTCTAGGGGTTAACACTGAAGCTTTCTTT.

This clone showed up just once. V gene TRBV18 combines with J gene TRBJ2-7, with D tentatively TRBD2 (7 bases). Germline loops: CDR1 KGHSH, CDR2 LQKENI. The CDR3 length is 13 residues. The V gene lost 4 bases and the J gene lost 5 bases, with 12 bases spanning the gap. The CDR3 DNA is TGTGCCAGCTCACAGGGGGGGGGAAACGAGCAGTACTTC. Translating it yields CASSQGGGNEQYF.

This clone was counted between two and nine times. The rearrangement joins TRBV7-9 to TRBJ1-1; 7 nucleotides line up with TRBD1. The CDR3 sequence is 18 residues long. Trimming cost V 4 bases and J 3 bases; bases outside gene matches: 17. Germline CDR1 reads SEHNR; CDR2 reads FQNEAQ (reference sequence). The CDR3 coding sequence is TGTGCCAGCAGCTACACTTTATACAGACAGGGTTCGTACACTGAAGCTTTCTTT. It translates to CASSYTLYRQGSYTEAFF. Full variable domain (missing parts from reference TRBV7-9 and TRBJ1-1): DTGVSQNPRHKITKRGQNVTFRCDPISEHNRLYWYRQTLGQGPEFLTYFQNEAQLEKSRLLSDRFSAERPKGSFSTLEIQRTEQGDSAMYLCASSYTLYRQGSYTEAFFGQGTRLTVV.

The chain has TRBV9 and TRBJ2-1; no clear D gene. The CDR3 extends over 13 amino acids. The germline V gene encodes CDR1 SGDLS and CDR2 YYNGEE. Trimming shortened V by 0 bases and J by 9 bases, and 10 bases separated the two germline ends. The CDR3 coding sequence is TGTGCCAGCAGCGTAGGTGGAGATCTTGAGCAGTTCTTC. This encodes CASSVGGDLEQFF. Looking up the rest from reference TRBV9 and TRBJ2-1 gives the full variable domain: DSGVTQTPKHLITATGQRVTLRCSPRSGDLSVYWYQQSLDQGLQFLIQYYNGEERAKGNILERFSAQQFPDLHSELNLSSLELGDSALYFCASSVGGDLEQFFGPGTRLTVL.

The rearrangement links TRBV7-9 to TRBJ2-7; 11 bases fit TRBD1. The length of the CDR3 is 15 residues. Germline V gene lookup returns CDR1 SEHNR and CDR2 FQNEAQ (reference sequence). Unmatched junction bases numbered 10, after V lost 5 bases and J lost 7 bases. Written as DNA, the CDR3 is TGTGCCAGCAGCCCCCGGACAGGGGGCGCGAGAGAGCAGTACTTC. It specifies CASSPRTGGAREQYF.

This chain joins TRBV6-6 and TRBJ1-1, with D maybe TRBD1 (6 bases). Germline V gives CDR1 MNHNY, CDR2 SVGAGI (reference sequence). V was shortened by 2 bases and J by 7 bases, with 11 bases between the two germline ends. This CDR3 region has 13 residues. The CDR3 sequence: CASSYPGVGEAFF. The CDR3 nucleotides are TGTGCCAGCAGTTACCCAGGGGTAGGTGAAGCTTTCTTT.